The 8 T cell receptor beta chains below come from one sample, sequenced in a study of T-cell reconstitution after alpha-beta-depleted transplantation in children. The library targeted TCRbeta and was prepared with unique molecular identifiers. Using its own MiXCR run on the PCR reads, TCRdb lists one record per CDR3 protein. The data contain some 490,000 distinct CDR3 sequences, under 15% of them seen just once; the ten biggest clones take up around 6.1%. This specimen was PBMCs from the stem cell graft donor, taken from the stem cell graft. These receptors all stem from a human donor who donated a stem cell graft to a child with combined immunodeficiency.

The rearrangement uses TRBV12-3 or TRBV12-4 and TRBJ2-2, with 7 bases fitting TRBD1. The CDR3 totals 15 residues. V lost 9 bases, J lost 1 base, and 8 bases stayed unmatched. The CDR3 sequence: CASNTGALNTGELFF. The CDR3 nucleotides are TGTGCCAGTAATACAGGGGCTTTGAACACCGGGGAGCTGTTTTTT.

This clonotype was detected many times. The V call is TRBV12-3 or TRBV12-4, the J call TRBJ2-7, with 7 bases fitting TRBD1. CDR3 length equals 13 residues. J gave up 3 bases and V 5 bases, and 4 bases lay outside the gene matches. The CDR3 region is CASSRDRVYEQYF. The CDR3 DNA follows: TGTGCCAGCAGTCGAGACAGGGTCTACGAGCAGTACTTC.

This clonotype was seen a handful of times. The rearrangement uses TRBV4-3 and TRBJ2-7; the D gene could be TRBD1 or TRBD2 (5 bases each). This CDR3 is 15 amino acids long. The germline gives CDR1 LGHNA, CDR2 YSLEER. V lost 0 bases, J lost 2 bases, and 11 bases lay in between. The CDR3 is CASSQDGAGPYEQYF. The DNA of the CDR3 is TGCGCCAGCAGCCAAGACGGGGCGGGCCCCTACGAGCAGTACTTC.

This clonotype was counted between two and nine times. The rearrangement joins TRBV13 to TRBJ2-1; D could derive from TRBD1 or TRBD2 (7 bases each). Between the trimmed V and J ends, which lost 2 bases and 10 bases, there was a span of 15 bases. The CDR3 totals 14 residues. From germline, CDR1 is PRHDT and CDR2 FYEKMQ (reference sequence). CDR3 nucleotide sequence: TGTGCCAGCAGCTTATTTGGACTAGGGGGCGAGCAGTTCTTC. Translated, it gives CASSLFGLGGEQFF.

This clonotype was counted a few times. J is TRBJ1-2 and V is TRBV4-3, with D possibly being TRBD1 (5 bases). CDR1 and CDR2 (germline): LGHNA, YSLEER. V dropped 1 base and J dropped 6 bases, with 12 bases sitting between them. The CDR3 runs 14 residues. The DNA for the CDR3 is TGCGCCAGCAGCCAAGGTAATCAGGGCCATGGCTACACCTTC. It yields the protein CASSQGNQGHGYTF.

This clonotype was observed a handful of times. The chain uses TRBV20-1 and TRBJ2-1; TRBD2 aligns across 7 bases. Trimming removed 5 bases from V and 7 bases from J; junction bases left unmatched: 11. CDR3 length equals 14 residues. Per germline, CDR1 DFQATT and CDR2 SNEGSKA (reference sequence). The CDR3 here is CSAPRAGVRNEQFF. The CDR3 bases are TGCAGTGCTCCTCGGGCGGGAGTACGAAATGAGCAGTTCTTC.

CDR3 sequence (DNA): TGTGCCAGCAGCCAAGGGACAGGGCAGAACACTGAAGCTTTCTTT. Translating gives CASSQGTGQNTEAFF. This sequence joins TRBV3-1 and TRBJ1-1; 8 bases are a match to TRBD1. V was pared by 1 base and J by 1 base, with 2 bases of the junction left unmatched. In germline, CDR1 is LGHDT, CDR2 YNNKEL (reference sequence). This CDR3 comprises 15 residues.

This clonotype has only a few counts. Here the CDR3 omits its conserved ending phenylalanine or tryptophan, so a read error is the likely source. The chain recombines TRBV6-1 with TRBJ2-2; TRBD2 aligns across 10 bases. Germline trimming cut 5 bases from V and 2 bases from J; bases unmatched to any gene: 5. The CDR3 contains 16 residues. Looked up from germline, CDR1 is MNHNS and CDR2 is SASEGT. For the CDR3, the DNA is TGTGCCAGCAGTCCAGCGGGAGGGTACAACACCGGGGAGCTGTTTATT. Amino acid sequence: CASSPAGGYNTGELFI.